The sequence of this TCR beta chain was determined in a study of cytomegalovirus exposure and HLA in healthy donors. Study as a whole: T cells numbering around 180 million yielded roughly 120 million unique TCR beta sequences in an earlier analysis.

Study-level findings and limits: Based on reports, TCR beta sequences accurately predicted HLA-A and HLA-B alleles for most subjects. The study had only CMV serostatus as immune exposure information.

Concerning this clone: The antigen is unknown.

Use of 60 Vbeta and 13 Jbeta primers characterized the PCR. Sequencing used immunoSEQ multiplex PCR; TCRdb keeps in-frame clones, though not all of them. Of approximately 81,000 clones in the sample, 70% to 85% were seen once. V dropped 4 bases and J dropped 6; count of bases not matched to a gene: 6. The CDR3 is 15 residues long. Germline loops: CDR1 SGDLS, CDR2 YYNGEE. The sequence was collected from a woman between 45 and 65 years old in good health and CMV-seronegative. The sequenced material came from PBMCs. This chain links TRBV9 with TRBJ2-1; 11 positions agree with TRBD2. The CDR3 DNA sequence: TGTGCCAGCAGCCCGGGACTAGCGGTTGGCAATGAGCAGTTCTTC. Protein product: CASSPGLAVGNEQFF.